One and the same sample provided the 9 T cell receptor beta chains below, sequenced in a study of immune evolution from preneoplasia to lung adenocarcinoma. Sequenced by immunoSEQ multiplex PCR; TCRdb stores in-frame clones only, minus some. The table records approximately 4,900 clones, 70% to 80% of them present only once. Sequences were obtained from FFPE minimally invasive lung adenocarcinoma tissue. These receptors were obtained from a person aged 60-80 years with lung adenocarcinoma.

V gene TRBV5-1 combines with J gene TRBJ2-2, with 7 bases fitting TRBD2. CDR1 and CDR2 from the germline V gene are SGHRS and YFSETQ. V lost 4 bases, J lost 4 bases, and 7 bases stayed unmatched. The CDR3 length is 15 residues. The CDR3: CASSRTRGTTGELFF. CDR3 DNA sequence: TGCGCCAGCAGCCGGACTAGGGGAACCACCGGGGAGCTGTTTTTT.

This clone was observed once. The junction shows a germline mismatch at one end, possibly a read error. Within the sample, other DNA sequences also encode this same CDR3. The chain is built from TRBV15 and TRBJ1-1; D not certain. This CDR3 has 13 amino acids. Per germline, CDR1 LNHNV and CDR2 YYDKDF (reference sequence). The CDR3 protein is CATSREGNTEAFF. CDR3 in DNA: TGTGCCACTAGCAGAGAGGGGAACACTGAAGCTTTCTTT.

The CDR3 DNA sequence: TGTGCCAGCAGCTTACTAATCACCCTGTCTAGGAACAATGAGCAGTTCTTC. It yields the protein CASSLLITLSRNNEQFF. The V call is TRBV11-2, the J call TRBJ2-1, with D unclear. Germline CDR1 SGHAT, CDR2 FQNNGV. The CDR3 loop spans 17 amino acids. V dropped 2 bases and J dropped 5 bases, with 19 bases sitting between them.

Only a few counts were recorded for this clone. The rearrangement joins TRBV6-6 to TRBJ2-1, with TRBD2 identical over 8 bases. CDR3 length: 15 amino acids. Germline V gene sequence: CDR1 MNHNY, CDR2 SVGAGI (reference sequence). Trimming removed 2 bases from V and 4 bases from J; junction bases left unmatched: 4. CDR3: CASSYRSGGYNEQFF. For the CDR3, the DNA is TGTGCCAGCAGTTACAGGAGCGGGGGTTACAATGAGCAGTTCTTC.

This chain connects TRBV7-6 to TRBJ2-5; D is possibly TRBD1 or TRBD2 (5 bases each). This CDR3 region has 16 residues. CDR1 is SGHVS and CDR2 is FNYEAQ in the germline V gene. The V end lost 5 bases, the J end lost 0 bases, and 16 bases lay between the germline ends. CDR3 region: CASSPRDGVDQETQYF. Written as DNA, the CDR3 is TGTGCCAGCAGCCCGAGGGACGGTGTAGACCAAGAGACCCAGTACTTC.

This chain connects TRBV9 to TRBJ1-1, with D unclear. This CDR3 comprises 14 residues. Germline CDR1 is SGDLS and CDR2 is YYNGEE. The V end was cut by 4 bases, the J end by 0 bases, with 10 bases between. CDR3 region: CASSPLQVNTEAFF. The CDR3 nucleotides are TGTGCCAGCAGCCCCCTTCAGGTGAACACTGAAGCTTTCTTT.

The count of this clone is one. The chain employs TRBV11-3 and TRBJ1-2, with 7 bases fitting TRBD1. CDR1 and CDR2 from the germline V gene are SGHNT and YENEEA. The J segment lost 8 bases and the V segment lost 5 bases, leaving 14 bases of the junction unmatched. This CDR3 contains 15 residues. CDR3 sequence (DNA): TGTGCCAGCAGCCTACATACAGGGGCTTCGGGGGGCTACACCTTC. Translation: CASSLHTGASGGYTF.

This clone showed up just a few times. The rearrangement joins TRBV2 to TRBJ2-7, with D possibly being TRBD1 (5 bases). The CDR3 has 12 residues. V dropped 6 bases and J dropped 4 bases, with 10 bases sitting between them. Germline loops: CDR1 SNHLY, CDR2 FYNNEI. The CDR3 bases are TGTGCCAGCAGACAGGATTCGTACGAGCAGTACTTC. It specifies CASRQDSYEQYF.

This clone was observed once. V gene TRBV19 combines with J gene TRBJ2-1; the D gene is possibly TRBD1 (5 bases). Germline CDR1 LNHDA, CDR2 SQIVND (reference sequence). The CDR3 runs to 11 residues. The V gene lost 3 bases and the J gene lost 11 bases, with 8 bases spanning the gap. The CDR3 loop is CASSIRAQQFF. In DNA, the CDR3 is TGTGCCAGTAGTATCAGGGCCCAGCAGTTCTTC. Drawing the rest from reference TRBV19 and TRBJ2-1, the complete variable domain is DGGITQSPKYLFRKEGQNVTLSCEQNLNHDAMYWYRQDPGQGLRLIYYSQIVNDFQKGDIAEGYSVSREKKESFPLTVTSAQKNPTAFYLCASSIRAQQFFGPGTRLTVL.